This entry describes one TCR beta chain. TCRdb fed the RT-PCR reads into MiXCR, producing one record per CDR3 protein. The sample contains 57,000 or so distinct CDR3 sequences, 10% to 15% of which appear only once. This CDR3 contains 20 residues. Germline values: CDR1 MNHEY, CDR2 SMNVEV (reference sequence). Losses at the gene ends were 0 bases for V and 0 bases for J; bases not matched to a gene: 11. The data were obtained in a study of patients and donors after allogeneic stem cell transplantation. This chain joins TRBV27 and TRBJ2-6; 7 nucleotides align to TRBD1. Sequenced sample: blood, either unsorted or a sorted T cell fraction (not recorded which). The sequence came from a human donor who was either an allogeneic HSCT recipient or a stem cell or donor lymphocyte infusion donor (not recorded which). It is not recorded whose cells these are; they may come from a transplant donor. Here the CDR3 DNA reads TGTGCCAGCAGTTTATCCCTTCTTAGGGACAGTCCCTCTGGGGCCAACGTCCTGACTTTC. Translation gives CASSLSLLRDSPSGANVLTF.